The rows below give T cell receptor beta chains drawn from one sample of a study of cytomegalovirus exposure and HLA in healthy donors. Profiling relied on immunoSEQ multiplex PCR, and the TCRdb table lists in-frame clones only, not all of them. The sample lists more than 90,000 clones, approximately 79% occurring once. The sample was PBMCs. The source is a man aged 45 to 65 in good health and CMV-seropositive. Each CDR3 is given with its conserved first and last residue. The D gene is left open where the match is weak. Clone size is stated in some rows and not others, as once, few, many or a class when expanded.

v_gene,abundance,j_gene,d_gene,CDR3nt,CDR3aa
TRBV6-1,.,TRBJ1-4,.,TGTGCCAGCAGCAGGACAGACACAAATGAAAAACTGTTTTTT,CASSRTDTNEKLFF
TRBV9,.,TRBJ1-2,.,TGTGCCAGGCAGGGCGCTGGCTACACCTTC,CARQGAGYTF
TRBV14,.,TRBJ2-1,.,TGTGCCAGCAGCCAAGACGAGGTAAACCCATGGGTCTTC,CASSQDEVNPWVF
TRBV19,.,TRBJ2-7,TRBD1,TGTGCCAGTAGTATAGACCGACAGGGGTGGCCGTACTTC,CASSIDRQGWPYF
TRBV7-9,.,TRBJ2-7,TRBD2,TGTGCCAGCAGCTCTAAGAGCGGGGGGGCCTACGAGCAGTACTTC,CASSSKSGGAYEQYF
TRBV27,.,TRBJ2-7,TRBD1,TGTGCCAGCAGGTTACAGGGGGCACCGTATGAGCAGTACTTC,CASRLQGAPYEQYF
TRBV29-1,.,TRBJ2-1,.,TGCAGCGTTGTGGGGACACCGAGCTCCTACAATGAGCAGTTCTTC,CSVVGTPSSYNEQFF
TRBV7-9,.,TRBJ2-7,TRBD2,TGTTCCAGCAGCGAGGGCGGGAGTTGGTCCTACGAGCAGTACTTC,CSSSEGGSWSYEQYF
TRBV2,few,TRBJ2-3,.,TGTGCCAGCAGGCCGAGGAATCCAGATACGCAGTATTTT,CASRPRNPDTQYF
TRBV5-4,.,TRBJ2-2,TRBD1,TGTGCCAGCAGCTCGGACAGGTGGGCCGGGGAGCTGTTTTTT,CASSSDRWAGELFF
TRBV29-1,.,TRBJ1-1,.,TGCAGCGTGGAGGCCTCGGACCGACGGGTAGCTGAAGCTTTCTTT,CSVEASDRRVAEAFF
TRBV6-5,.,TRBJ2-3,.,TGTGCCAGCAGTTACTTGAGTACGCAGTATTTT,CASSYLSTQYF
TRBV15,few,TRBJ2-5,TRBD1,TGTGCCACCAGCAGGATCCGACAGGGGAAGGGACAAGAGACCCAGTACTTC,CATSRIRQGKGQETQYF
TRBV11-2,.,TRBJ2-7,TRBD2,TGTGCCAGCAGCTTAGATCGTAGACTAGCGGTCACCTACGAGCAGTACTTC,CASSLDRRLAVTYEQYF
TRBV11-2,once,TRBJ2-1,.,TGTGCCAGCAGCCCTCCCGTCGAGGGTTACAATGAGCAGTTCTTC,CASSPPVEGYNEQFF
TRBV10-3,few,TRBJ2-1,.,TGTGCCATCAGTCGCGGGGAGACCTACAATGAGCAGTTCTTC,CAISRGETYNEQFF
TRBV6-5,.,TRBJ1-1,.,TGTGCCAGCAGTTACACGACAGGAATGAACACTGAAGCTTTCTTT,CASSYTTGMNTEAFF